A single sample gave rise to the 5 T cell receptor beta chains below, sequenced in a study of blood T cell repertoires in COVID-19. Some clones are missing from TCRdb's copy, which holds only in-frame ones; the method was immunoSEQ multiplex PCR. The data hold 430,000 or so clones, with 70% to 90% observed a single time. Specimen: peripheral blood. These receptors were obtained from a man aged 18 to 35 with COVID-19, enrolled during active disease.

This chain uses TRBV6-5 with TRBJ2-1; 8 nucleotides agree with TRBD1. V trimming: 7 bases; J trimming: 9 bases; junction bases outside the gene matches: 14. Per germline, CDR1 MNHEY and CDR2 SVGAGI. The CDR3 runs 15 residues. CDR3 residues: CASTLNPRQGSEQFF. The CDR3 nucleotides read TGTGCCAGCACCCTAAACCCGAGACAGGGGAGTGAGCAGTTCTTC.

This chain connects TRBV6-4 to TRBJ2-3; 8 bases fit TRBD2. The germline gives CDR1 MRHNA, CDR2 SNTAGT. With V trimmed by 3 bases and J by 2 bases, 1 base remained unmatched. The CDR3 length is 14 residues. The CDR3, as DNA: TGTGCCAGCAGTGAGCGGGGGGACACAGATACGCAGTATTTT. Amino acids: CASSERGDTDTQYF.

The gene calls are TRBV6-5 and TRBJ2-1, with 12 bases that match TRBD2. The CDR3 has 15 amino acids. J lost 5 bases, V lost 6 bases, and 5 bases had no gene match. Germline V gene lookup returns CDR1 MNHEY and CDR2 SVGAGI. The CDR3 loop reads CASRPPSGRDNEQFF. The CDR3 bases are TGTGCCAGCAGGCCACCTAGCGGGAGGGACAATGAGCAGTTCTTC.

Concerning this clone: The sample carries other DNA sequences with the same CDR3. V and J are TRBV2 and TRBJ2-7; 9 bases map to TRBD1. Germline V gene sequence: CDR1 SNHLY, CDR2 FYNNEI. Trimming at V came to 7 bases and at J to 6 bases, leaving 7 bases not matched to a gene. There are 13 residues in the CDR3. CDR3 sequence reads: CASTGQGGREQYF. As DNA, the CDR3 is TGTGCCAGCACGGGACAGGGAGGGCGCGAGCAGTACTTC.

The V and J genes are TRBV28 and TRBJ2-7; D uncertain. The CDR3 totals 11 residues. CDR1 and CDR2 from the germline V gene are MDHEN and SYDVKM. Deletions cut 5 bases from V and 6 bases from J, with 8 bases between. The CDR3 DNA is TGTGCCAGCAGTCTTACTCGCGAGCAGTACTTC. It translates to CASSLTREQYF.